This TCR beta chain stems from a study of graft-versus-host responses after intestinal transplantation. As for the study in general: Recipients were given multivisceral, liver-intestinal, or isolated intestinal transplants.

The CDR3 totals 15 residues. Trimming took 4 bases from V and 2 from J; bases not matched to a gene: 4. Germline loops: CDR1 SGDLS, CDR2 YYNGEE. In the case of this clone: The antigen remains unidentified.

The method was immunoSEQ multiplex PCR; TCRdb's version includes in-frame clones alone and lacks a portion of them. The repertoire holds 35,000 to 45,000 clones, with 85% to 95% as singletons. This sample comprised unstimulated CD8+ T cells sorted from spleen or lymph node cells, obtained before transplant. V gene TRBV9 combines with J gene TRBJ2-5; TRBD2 agrees at 11 bases. This clonotype was sampled from a human donor who was the organ donor for an intestinal transplant. The CDR3 here is CASSNSGGVQETQYF. The CDR3 DNA follows: TGTGCCAGCAGCAATAGCGGGGGGGTTCAAGAGACCCAGTACTTC.